Below are 25 T cell receptor beta chains sequenced from a single sample in a study of human T cells and chemical hapten exposure. Via MiXCR, TCRdb re-called the RACE reads, giving one row per CDR3 protein. Counted here are some 350,000 distinct CDR3 sequences, under 9% occurring once; the ten biggest clones make up 8% to 9%. Stated time point: patch test 1, 2 weeks after DPC sensitization. Treatment described: therapeutic diphenylcyclopropenone sensitization with weekly scalp DPC. Sequenced material: whole blood, taken in connection with sensitization to the hapten diphenylcyclopropenone (DPC). The receptors were sampled from a woman in her late teens or twenties with alopecia areata. Some clones in this sample may be carry-over from other donors' samples.

This clonotype has a count of ten or more. The chain couples TRBV9 to TRBJ2-3; TRBD2 matches at 8 bases. The J segment lost 2 bases and the V segment lost 3 bases, leaving 5 bases of the junction unmatched. The V gene's germline CDR1 is SGDLS and CDR2 YYNGEE. The CDR3 is 15 residues long. The CDR3 region is CASSARAGATDTQYF. The DNA of the CDR3 is TGTGCCAGCAGCGCAAGAGCGGGGGCCACAGATACGCAGTATTTT.

The rearrangement joins TRBV12-3 or TRBV12-4 to TRBJ1-4; D remains ambiguous. There are 16 residues in the CDR3. V lost 3 bases and J lost 2, with 13 bases in between. Written as DNA, the CDR3 is TGTGCCAGCAGTTTCGAGGGCGTCGGGACTAATGAAAAACTGTTTTTT. Its translation is CASSFEGVGTNEKLFF.

There are many counts of this clonotype. The V call is TRBV6-5, the J call TRBJ2-7, with D perhaps matching TRBD2 (6 bases). The CDR3 runs to 15 residues. Germline V lookup: CDR1 MNHEY, CDR2 SVGAGI. V was clipped by 2 bases and J by 5 bases, with 16 bases between them. CDR3 sequence reads: CASSYPAGRGNEQYF. DNA of the CDR3: TGTGCCAGCAGTTACCCCGCAGGGCGGGGCAACGAGCAGTACTTC.

This clonotype has only a few counts. This sequence joins TRBV4-1 and TRBJ1-2, with 10 nucleotides matching TRBD1. V gave up 1 base and J gave up 3 bases; unmatched junction bases: 8. The CDR3 has 17 amino acids. Germline V gives CDR1 MGHRA, CDR2 YSYEKL. The CDR3 DNA follows: TGCGCCAGCAGCCAAGTATTTGGGGACAGGGGCTACTATGGCTACACCTTC. Translated, it gives CASSQVFGDRGYYGYTF.

The chain employs TRBV12-3 or TRBV12-4 and TRBJ1-2, with a possible D match to TRBD1 (5 bases). V shed 5 bases and J shed 4 bases, with 17 bases lying between them. The length of the CDR3 is 15 residues. CDR3 amino acids: CASSPPGTLTYGYTF. The DNA of the CDR3 is TGTGCCAGCAGTCCTCCCGGGACCCTAACCTATGGCTACACCTTC.

This clonotype was counted many times. V usage is TRBV28 and J usage is TRBJ2-5, with 11 bases that match TRBD2. This CDR3 is 19 amino acids long. With V trimmed by 4 bases and J by 0 bases, 13 bases remained unmatched. Germline CDR1 and CDR2: MDHEN and SYDVKM. This CDR3 is CASSSSLAGGSLYQETQYF. The CDR3 coding sequence is TGTGCCAGCAGTTCCTCCCTAGCGGGGGGTTCCTTGTACCAAGAGACCCAGTACTTC.

This clonotype came up a few times. A read error is likely, as this CDR3 ends without the conserved phenylalanine or tryptophan. The limits of the CDR3 on the DNA are not certain, so only TCRdb's listed CDR3 is given. The chain carries TRBV18 and TRBJ1-2; the D call of TRBD1 is as the table states it, not checked on the DNA. Termini included, the CDR3 measures 13 amino acids. The germline V gene encodes CDR1 KGHSH and CDR2 LQKENI. This CDR3 is CASSDDRVDLEWL.

This clonotype was found many times. The chain is built from TRBV2 and TRBJ2-3; a possible D gene is TRBD1 (6 bases). CDR1 and CDR2 from the germline V gene are SNHLY and FYNNEI. This CDR3 contains 13 residues. V was trimmed by 10 bases and J by 2 bases, leaving 13 bases between them. The CDR3 DNA reads as TGTGCCATCCGACAGGAGATCACAGATACGCAGTATTTT. Protein product: CAIRQEITDTQYF.

This clonotype occurred a few times. This chain links TRBV18 with TRBJ1-1; D is unclear. The CDR3 covers 13 residues. Germline lookup yields CDR1 KGHSH and CDR2 LQKENI. The V end lost 1 base, the J end lost 4 bases, and 7 bases lay between the germline ends. The CDR3 DNA is TGTGCCAGCTCACCACGAAATCCCACTGAAGCTTTCTTT. This codes for CASSPRNPTEAFF.

The chain employs TRBV7-9 and TRBJ2-1, with D hard to call. This CDR3 region has 13 residues. The ends were cut back, 5 bases at V and 6 bases at J, with 11 bases in the middle. Germline CDR1 and CDR2: SEHNR and FQNEAQ (reference sequence). In DNA, the CDR3 is TGTGCCAGCAGCCCCCCATCGAGCAATGAGCAGTTCTTC. It encodes CASSPPSSNEQFF.

This clonotype was counted at least ten times. The chain couples TRBV5-1 to TRBJ2-7, with D perhaps matching TRBD1 (6 bases). The CDR3 is 12 amino acids. V was shortened by 7 bases and J by 0 bases, with 8 bases between the two germline ends. Germline values: CDR1 SGHRS, CDR2 YFSETQ. The CDR3 DNA sequence: TGCGCCAGCGGGGACAACTCCTACGAGCAGTACTTC. It codes for CASGDNSYEQYF.

Many counts were recorded for this clonotype. The V and J genes are TRBV27 and TRBJ2-2, with D possibly being TRBD1 (5 bases). Trimming cost V 4 bases and J 5 bases, with 26 bases left between them. Germline lookup yields CDR1 MNHEY and CDR2 SMNVEV (reference sequence). The CDR3 is 19 amino acids. The CDR3 DNA reads TGTGCCAGCAGTTCCCCAATGTACGCTTCTCTGGGGCTGACCGGGGAGCTGTTTTTT. As protein: CASSSPMYASLGLTGELFF.

This clonotype was picked up a small number of times. CDR3 coding DNA: TGCAGTGCTAAATCAGGCGGTGTAGACACTGAAGCTTTCTTT. As protein: CSAKSGGVDTEAFF. The chain links TRBV20-1 to TRBJ1-1; D unresolved. The germline gives CDR1 DFQATT, CDR2 SNEGSKA (reference sequence). This CDR3 is 14 amino acids long. Trimming took off 4 bases at V and 3 bases at J, with 15 bases between the two ends.

This chain uses TRBV29-1 with TRBJ1-2; TRBD1 aligns across 7 bases. V was clipped by 2 bases and J by 7 bases; unmatched bases: 13. The CDR3 spans 15 residues. Germline V lookup: CDR1 SQVTM, CDR2 ANQGSEA. CDR3 bases: TGCAGCGTTGAATGGATGATGGGGACAGCTTCTGGCTACACCTTC. It translates to CSVEWMMGTASGYTF.

In its sample, this clonotype was seen many times. The CDR3 reads CASSPDRGSPLHF. The CDR3 region has the DNA TGTGCCAGCAGCCCGGACAGGGGTTCACCCCTCCACTTT. J is TRBJ1-6 and V is TRBV7-9, with TRBD1 matching over 9 bases. Germline V gives CDR1 SEHNR, CDR2 FQNEAQ (reference sequence). The length of the CDR3 is 13 residues. V lost 5 bases to trimming and J lost 9 bases; unmatched junction nucleotides: 2.

This clonotype was counted a few times. The J gene is TRBJ1-1, the V gene TRBV3-1; 10 bases are shared with TRBD1. Trimming took 1 base from V and 1 from J; bases not matched to a gene: 12. In germline, CDR1 is LGHDT, CDR2 YNNKEL (reference sequence). The CDR3 spans 19 residues. The CDR3 here is CASSQGLGQGVGPNTEAFF. CDR3 DNA sequence: TGTGCCAGCAGCCAAGGTCTTGGACAGGGGGTTGGCCCGAACACTGAAGCTTTCTTT.

About this clonotype: One junction end does not reproduce the germline sequence, and a read error may be involved. The chain is built from TRBV18 and TRBJ2-7; weak D call: TRBD2 (5 bases). The CDR3 length is 13 residues. Looked up from germline, CDR1 is KGHSH and CDR2 is LQKENI. The CDR3, as DNA: TGTGCCAGCCCACCAGGAGGATCCTACGAGCAGTACTTC. As protein: CASPPGGSYEQYF.

Only a few counts were recorded for this clonotype. This rearrangement joins TRBV7-2 to TRBJ1-5; D remains unclear. V lost 3 bases and J 8 bases, leaving 11 bases between the germline ends. This CDR3 is built from 13 residues. From germline, CDR1 is SGHTA and CDR2 FQGNSA. The CDR3 region has the DNA TGTGCCAGCAGCTTTAGACGCGATGAGCCCCAGCATTTT. Encoded protein: CASSFRRDEPQHF.

The genes are TRBV20-1 and TRBJ2-7; D uncertain. Deletions cut 1 base from V and 4 bases from J, with 14 bases between. This CDR3 has 14 amino acids. Germline CDR1 reads DFQATT; CDR2 reads SNEGSKA (reference sequence). CDR3 in amino acids: CSARGAREVYEQYF. CDR3 sequence (DNA): TGCAGTGCTAGAGGTGCGAGAGAAGTTTACGAGCAGTACTTC.

This clonotype came up many times. The chain combines TRBV5-5 with TRBJ2-3; D is perhaps TRBD1 or TRBD2 (5 bases each). CDR3 length: 15 residues. V lost 7 bases and J 3 bases, leaving 18 bases between the germline ends. Germline assignment: CDR1 SGHKS and CDR2 YYEKEE (reference sequence). CDR3 region: CASGPYGASTDTQYF. In nucleotides, the CDR3 is TGTGCCAGCGGGCCGTACGGGGCGTCTACAGATACGCAGTATTTT.

The chain uses TRBV20-1 and TRBJ2-7, with a weak D call TRBD1 (6 bases). V gave up 1 base and J gave up 2 bases, with 15 bases separating them. Germline CDR1 is DFQATT and CDR2 is SNEGSKA (reference sequence). This CDR3 has 15 amino acids. The CDR3 loop reads CSARVPWTATYEQYF. The CDR3 DNA reads as TGCAGTGCTAGAGTTCCGTGGACAGCGACCTACGAGCAGTACTTC.

This clonotype was detected a few times. One junction end does not reproduce the germline sequence, and a read error may be involved. The DNA for the CDR3 is TGTGCCAGCAGCCAAACCTTATCAGGGGAAACGTTCTTC. It specifies CASSQTLSGETFF. J is TRBJ1-2 and V is TRBV3-1, with D perhaps matching TRBD1 (6 bases). Germline V CDR1 and CDR2: LGHDT, YNNKEL (reference sequence). This CDR3 spans 13 amino acids.

V is TRBV5-1 and J is TRBJ2-3, with 9 bases aligning to TRBD1. The CDR3 runs to 15 residues. V dropped 4 bases and J dropped 3; count of bases not matched to a gene: 6. Looked up from germline, CDR1 is SGHRS and CDR2 is YFSETQ. Here the CDR3 DNA reads TGCGCCAGCAGCAGACAGGGGGTAAGGACAGATACGCAGTATTTT. As protein: CASSRQGVRTDTQYF.

This clonotype was seen a handful of times. This rearrangement joins TRBV7-9 to TRBJ2-5; D gene ambiguous. Germline V gives CDR1 SEHNR, CDR2 FQNEAQ (reference sequence). Trimming took 3 bases from V and 4 from J, leaving 12 bases between them. CDR3 length: 14 residues. In DNA form, the CDR3 reads TGTGCCAGCAGCTTTGAAGGGTTCGGAGAGACCCAGTACTTC. Residues: CASSFEGFGETQYF.

In this sample, this clonotype turned up a few times. The rearrangement joins TRBV20-1 to TRBJ1-5, with D maybe TRBD1 (5 bases). Germline V gene sequence: CDR1 DFQATT, CDR2 SNEGSKA (reference sequence). V dropped 7 bases and J dropped 5 bases, with 12 bases sitting between them. This CDR3 contains 12 residues. The CDR3 DNA sequence: TGCAGTGTTACCAGGGAGGATCAGCCCCAGCATTTT. Translating it yields CSVTREDQPQHF.